What follows are 23 T cell receptor beta chains derived from one specimen sequenced in a study of blood T cells in healthy people across ages. Next came a second PCR, run for about 7 to 12 cycles, which used a sample-barcoded 5' primer along with a J-beta primer mix. TCRdb independently ran MiXCR on the 5' RACE reads; one entry per CDR3 protein. The table includes under 2,000,000 distinct CDR3 sequences, around half detected once. The material sequenced was blood. These receptors were collected from a woman aged 40 to 50 in good health.

V gene TRBV29-1 combines with J gene TRBJ1-1; no clear D gene. V was pared by 5 bases and J by 0 bases, with 7 bases between. This CDR3 has 12 amino acids. CDR1 and CDR2 (germline): SQVTM, ANQGSEA. The CDR3 region is CSVQRMNTEAFF. The CDR3 coding sequence is TGCAGCGTTCAGCGAATGAACACTGAAGCTTTCTTT. The variable domain in full, completed from reference TRBV29-1 and TRBJ1-1, reads SAVISQKPSRDICQRGTSLTIQCQVDSQVTMMFWYRQQPGQSLTLIATANQGSEATYESGFVIDKFPISRPNLTFSTLTVSNMSPEDSSIYLCSVQRMNTEAFFGQGTRLTVV.

This clonotype is a singleton in its sample. The chain carries TRBV6-5 and TRBJ2-7, with D maybe TRBD1 (6 bases). The assigned J gene may be wrong: the sequence end matches TRBJ2-5 better. The CDR3 spans 15 residues. Germline V gene sequence: CDR1 MNHEY, CDR2 SVGAGI. The CDR3 is CASSRRTGTGETQYF. The CDR3, as DNA: TGTGCCAGCAGCCGACGCACAGGGACGGGAGAGACCCAGTACTTC.

This rearrangement joins TRBV5-1 to TRBJ2-7; TRBD1 is a possible D gene (6 bases). Germline values: CDR1 SGHRS, CDR2 YFSETQ. V lost 5 bases and J 5 bases, leaving 20 bases between the germline ends. The CDR3 sequence is 15 residues long. The CDR3 protein is CASSLQGTESNEQYF. As DNA, the CDR3 is TGCGCCAGCAGTTTACAGGGAACCGAGTCCAACGAGCAGTACTTC.

V usage is TRBV14 and J usage is TRBJ2-3, with a possible D match to TRBD2 (7 bases). CDR3 length: 14 residues. Trimming left V 3 bases short and J 5 bases short, with 12 bases between. Looked up from germline, CDR1 is SGHDN and CDR2 is FVKESK. The CDR3 region has the DNA TGTGCCAGCAGCCAGCATAGGGGGGGAGATACGCAGTATTTT. Encoded protein: CASSQHRGGDTQYF.

This clonotype has a handful of counts. A much larger clone differs from this one at a single base, so this may be a read error. The chain links TRBV29-1 to TRBJ1-5; D possibly corresponds to TRBD1 (6 bases). Germline loops: CDR1 SQVTM, CDR2 ANQGSEA. The CDR3 is made up of 13 amino acids. The V end was cut by 7 bases, the J end by 6 bases, with 16 bases between. In nucleotides, the CDR3 is TGCAGCGGTGGAGGGGGGGTGAGTCAGCCCCAGCATTTT. Residues: CSGGGGVSQPQHF.

This clonotype was counted between two and nine times. The chain has TRBV29-1 and TRBJ2-7; D might be TRBD2 (6 bases). The J call may be wrong; the DNA end is better matched by TRBJ2-5. This CDR3 comprises 19 residues. CDR1 is SQVTM and CDR2 is ANQGSEA in the germline V gene. CDR3 region: CSVGRSWGQGGPQFETQYF. Written as DNA, the CDR3 is TGCAGCGTTGGACGTAGTTGGGGTCAGGGAGGCCCCCAGTTTGAGACCCAGTACTTC.

The chain couples TRBV9 to TRBJ2-1; no clear D gene. Germline CDR1 and CDR2: SGDLS and YYNGEE. V was clipped by 1 base and J by 6 bases, with 14 bases between them. The CDR3 extends over 15 amino acids. The CDR3 reads CASSVSPAGLNEQFF. The DNA for the CDR3 is TGTGCCAGCAGCGTATCCCCTGCCGGGCTCAATGAGCAGTTCTTC.

In this sample, this clonotype turned up a few times. J is TRBJ2-5 and V is TRBV7-2, with 9 bases lining up with TRBD2. Looked up from germline, CDR1 is SGHTA and CDR2 is FQGNSA. This CDR3 contains 16 residues. Trimming removed 3 bases from V and 3 bases from J; junction bases left unmatched: 8. Here the CDR3 reads CASSFPAGGGKETQYF. CDR3 DNA: TGTGCCAGCAGCTTCCCCGCGGGAGGGGGCAAAGAGACCCAGTACTTC.

V gene TRBV19 combines with J gene TRBJ2-5; 9 bases are shared with TRBD1. The V gene end was trimmed by 7 bases and the J gene end by 4 bases; junction bases not matched to a gene: 7. The length of the CDR3 is 14 residues. CDR1 is LNHDA, CDR2 SQIVND, per germline (reference sequence). CDR3 DNA: TGTGCCAGTACCGCACAGGGGGCTGGAGAGACCCAGTACTTC. It yields the protein CASTAQGAGETQYF.

The gene calls are TRBV6-2 or TRBV6-3 and TRBJ2-7; D not certain. The CDR3 extends over 15 amino acids. Trimming left V 5 bases short and J 2 bases short, with 16 bases between. Germline loops: CDR1 MNHEY, CDR2 SVGEGT. The CDR3 DNA is TGTGCCAGCAGTACTGGACGGAAAAATACCTACGAGCAGTACTTC. This gives the protein CASSTGRKNTYEQYF.

This chain links TRBV29-1 with TRBJ2-1; 7 bases map to TRBD2. Trimming at V came to 4 bases and at J to 7 bases, leaving 13 bases not matched to a gene. The CDR3 length is 15 residues. The germline gives CDR1 SQVTM, CDR2 ANQGSEA. The CDR3 is CSVAPVGYGGNEQFF. The CDR3 region has the DNA TGCAGCGTTGCGCCGGTGGGGTACGGGGGGAATGAGCAGTTCTTC.

This clonotype was counted between two and nine times. J is TRBJ2-3 and V is TRBV25-1; 7 bases are shared with TRBD1. The CDR3 totals 13 residues. V shed 6 bases and J 5 bases; nucleotides not matched to a gene: 5. The germline gives CDR1 MGHDK, CDR2 SYGVNS. The chain's CDR3 is CASRGQFLDTQYF. CDR3 in DNA: TGTGCCAGCAGGGGACAGTTCCTAGATACGCAGTATTTT.

The V and J genes are TRBV4-3 and TRBJ2-2; D is unresolved. CDR3 length: 16 amino acids. V shed 1 base and J shed 1 base, with 10 bases lying between them. The germline gives CDR1 LGHNA, CDR2 YSLEER. CDR3 amino acids: CASSQAGGRNTGELFF. The CDR3, as DNA: TGCGCCAGCAGCCAAGCGGGTGGACGGAACACCGGGGAGCTGTTTTTT.

The genes are TRBV6-5 and TRBJ2-3; 7 bases match TRBD1. The germline V gene has CDR1 MNHEY and CDR2 SVGAGI. The CDR3 covers 16 residues. V lost 5 bases to trimming and J lost 0 bases; unmatched junction nucleotides: 8. The CDR3 region has the DNA TGTGCCAGCAGTAACCGGGACAGAGTAAGCACAGATACGCAGTATTTT. As protein: CASSNRDRVSTDTQYF.

This chain uses TRBV6-2 or TRBV6-3 with TRBJ2-3; the D gene is possibly TRBD2 (5 bases). Trimming stripped 5 bases from V and 9 bases from J, with 9 bases between. The CDR3 is made up of 11 amino acids. From germline, CDR1 is MNHEY and CDR2 SVGEGT. The CDR3 DNA reads as TGTGCCAGCAGTACACGACTAACGCAGTATTTT. Its protein product is CASSTRLTQYF.

In this sample, this clonotype turned up many times. The chain recombines TRBV29-1 with TRBJ2-5; D is perhaps TRBD1 (6 bases). Germline V lookup: CDR1 SQVTM, CDR2 ANQGSEA. The ends were cut back, 4 bases at V and 4 bases at J, with 10 bases in the middle. The CDR3 has 12 amino acids. CDR3 DNA sequence: TGCAGCGTTGTGCCCAGGGGAGAGACCCAGTACTTC. Its translation is CSVVPRGETQYF.

The chain is built from TRBV12-3 or TRBV12-4 and TRBJ1-2, with D unclear. The CDR3 covers 14 residues. Trimming took off 6 bases at V and 4 bases at J, with 15 bases between the two ends. In DNA form, the CDR3 reads TGTGCCAGCAGCCTCACTCATGCCAGCTATGGCTACACCTTC. The encoded protein is CASSLTHASYGYTF.

The V and J genes are TRBV20-1 and TRBJ2-3; D unclear. The CDR3 runs 13 residues. V lost 1 base, J lost 6 bases, and 11 bases lay in between. From germline, CDR1 is DFQATT and CDR2 SNEGSKA (reference sequence). The CDR3 loop reads CSARGQHRDTQYF. CDR3 in DNA: TGCAGTGCTAGAGGTCAACACCGCGATACGCAGTATTTT.

The J gene is TRBJ1-2, the V gene TRBV27; D is unresolved. The germline V and J ends were trimmed by 6 bases and 6 bases, with 14 bases remaining between them. Looked up from germline, CDR1 is MNHEY and CDR2 is SMNVEV (reference sequence). The CDR3 sequence is 13 residues long. The CDR3 reads CASSPWGVDGYTF. The CDR3 bases are TGTGCCAGCAGCCCCTGGGGTGTTGATGGCTACACCTTC.

In its sample, this clonotype was seen a few times. V is TRBV6-2 or TRBV6-3 and J is TRBJ2-1; 7 positions match TRBD2. The J segment lost 1 base and the V segment lost 2 bases, leaving 14 bases of the junction unmatched. This CDR3 spans 19 amino acids. Germline V lookup: CDR1 MNHEY, CDR2 SVGEGT. The CDR3 sequence: CASSYLFPKSGVSYNEQFF. DNA for the CDR3: TGTGCCAGCAGTTACCTATTTCCAAAGAGCGGGGTGTCCTACAATGAGCAGTTCTTC.

This clonotype was detected many times. The chain combines TRBV7-8 with TRBJ2-5, with D perhaps matching TRBD2 (5 bases). V was pared by 3 bases and J by 4 bases, with 12 bases between. Germline V gene lookup returns CDR1 SGHVS and CDR2 FQNEAQ. The CDR3 runs to 14 residues. Here the CDR3 DNA reads TGTGCCAGCAGCTTCTCAGGACTGGGAGAGACCCAGTACTTC. Translating it yields CASSFSGLGETQYF.

The chain uses TRBV10-3 and TRBJ2-7, with 7 positions matching TRBD1. V dropped 5 bases and J dropped 1; count of bases not matched to a gene: 5. CDR1 is ENHRY, CDR2 SYGVKD, per germline. There are 14 residues in the CDR3. In nucleotides, the CDR3 is TGTGCCATCAGTCCGGGACAGATTTCCTACGAGCAGTACTTC. It encodes CAISPGQISYEQYF.

The rearrangement links TRBV7-2 to TRBJ2-5; D might be TRBD1 (5 bases). From germline, CDR1 is SGHTA and CDR2 FQGNSA. This CDR3 is 14 amino acids long. V shed 7 bases and J shed 4 bases, with 16 bases lying between them. The CDR3 DNA follows: TGTGCCAGCACCTCGGCTGGGCAGGGAGAGACCCAGTACTTC. The encoded protein is CASTSAGQGETQYF.